The entry that follows covers one T cell receptor beta chain sequence. Researchers gathered lesional scalp punch biopsies and peripheral blood from patients with alopecia areata. PBMC-derived CD4+ and CD8+ T cells were sorted. These data originate in a study of CD8+ T cells in alopecia areata. On the study more broadly: Tofacitinib treatment spanned 6 to 18 months, with 6 months off drug afterward.

As the sequencing template, cDNA was produced by extracting RNA and reverse transcribing it. The repertoire was sequenced with immunoSEQ multiplex PCR; TCRdb's copy has only in-frame clones and lacks some. Here the sample spans roughly 200,000 clones, 50% to 70% being singletons. Trimming removed 1 base at V and 3 bases at J, with 12 bases between. This CDR3 is built from 15 residues. The germline V gene has CDR1 LNHNV and CDR2 YYDKDF (reference sequence). This sample comprised CD4+ T cells sorted from blood, obtained at week 0. The clonotype was recovered from a human donor with alopecia areata. The chain is built from TRBV15 and TRBJ1-2; no clear D gene. As DNA, the CDR3 is TGTGCCACCAGCAGAGGGGGTGGGCAGGACTATGGCTACACCTTC. Amino acid sequence: CATSRGGGQDYGYTF.